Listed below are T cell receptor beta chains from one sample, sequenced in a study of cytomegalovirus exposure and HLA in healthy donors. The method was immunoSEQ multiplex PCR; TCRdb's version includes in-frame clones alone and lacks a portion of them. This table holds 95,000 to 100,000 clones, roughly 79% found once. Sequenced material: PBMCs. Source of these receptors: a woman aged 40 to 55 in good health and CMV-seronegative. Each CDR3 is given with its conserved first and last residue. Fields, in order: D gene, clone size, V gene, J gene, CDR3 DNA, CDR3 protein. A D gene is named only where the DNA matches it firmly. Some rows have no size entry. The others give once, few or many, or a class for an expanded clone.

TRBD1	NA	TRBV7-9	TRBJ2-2	TGTGCCACAGCGGACAGGGCCAACACCGGGGAGCTGTTTTTT	CATADRANTGELFF
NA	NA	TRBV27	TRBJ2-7	TGTGCCAGCAGTTTTAATTTGAGGGAACCCACCCACGAGCAGTACTTC	CASSFNLREPTHEQYF
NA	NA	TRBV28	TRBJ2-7	TGTGCCAGCGGTCCGGGGCCAGGGACTCTCCTCTCCTCCTTCTACGAGCAGTACTTC	CASGPGPGTLLSSFYEQYF
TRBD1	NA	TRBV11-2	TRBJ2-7	TGTGCCAGCAGCTCCCGAACAGGGGCCTACGAGCAGTACTTC	CASSSRTGAYEQYF
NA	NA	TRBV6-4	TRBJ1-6	TGTGCCAGCAGTGACGGCGGGGTAGCTCTGGGTTCACCCCTCCACTTT	CASSDGGVALGSPLHF
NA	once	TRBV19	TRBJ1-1	TGTGCCAGTTCTACCGAAAGGTGGTTCGGGGCTTTCTTT	CASSTERWFGAFF
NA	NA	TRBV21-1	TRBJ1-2	TGTGCCAGCAGCCCGCCCGGGACAGGGAACCCTAACTATGGCTACACCTTC	CASSPPGTGNPNYGYTF
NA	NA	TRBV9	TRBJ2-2	TGTGCCAGCAGCGTAGGCGGCGGGGATCTCTCAGCCGGGGAGCTGTTTTTT	CASSVGGGDLSAGELFF
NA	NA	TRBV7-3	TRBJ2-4	TGTGCCAGCAGCTTAGATCCCGGGGAAAACATTCAGTACTTC	CASSLDPGENIQYF
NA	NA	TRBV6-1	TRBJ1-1	TGTGCCAGCAGTGTACAGGGCCGCACTGAAGCTTTCTTT	CASSVQGRTEAFF
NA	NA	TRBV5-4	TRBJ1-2	TGTGCCAGCAGCCTGGACAGTAGAGGCTACACCTTC	CASSLDSRGYTF
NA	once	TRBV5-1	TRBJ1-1	TGCGCCAGCATGGTAGCCCAGAACACTGAAGCTTTCTTT	CASMVAQNTEAFF
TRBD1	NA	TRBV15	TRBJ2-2	TGTGCCACCAGCCGGTGGGACAGGACGAACACCGGGGAGCTGTTTTTT	CATSRWDRTNTGELFF
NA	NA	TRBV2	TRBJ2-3	TGTGCCAGCAGTGGCCTTTCAGCGGGTGGCACAGATACGCAGTATTTT	CASSGLSAGGTDTQYF
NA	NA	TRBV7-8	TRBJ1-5	TGTGCCAGCAGCGCGGGCCGGGGGAGTAGCAATCAGCCCCAGCATTTT	CASSAGRGSSNQPQHF
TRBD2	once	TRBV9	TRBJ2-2	TGTGCCAGCAGCGTAGGGGTACCGAGCGGGAGGGCCGTCGGGGAGCTGTTTTTT	CASSVGVPSGRAVGELFF
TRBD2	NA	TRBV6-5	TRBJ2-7	TGTGCCAGCAGTTACTCGGGGAGGGCACCCTACGAGCAGTACTTC	CASSYSGRAPYEQYF
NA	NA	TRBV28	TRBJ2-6	TGTGCCAGCGGATCCCCGGGACTCCACCCTGGTGGGGCCAACGTCCTGACTTTC	CASGSPGLHPGGANVLTF
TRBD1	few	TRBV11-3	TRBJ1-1	TGTGCCAGCAGCTCGGGACAGGGGGGCTACAACACTGAAGCTTTCTTT	CASSSGQGGYNTEAFF
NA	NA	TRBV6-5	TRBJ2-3	TGTGCCAGCAGTCTCGCGGATACGCAGTATTTT	CASSLADTQYF
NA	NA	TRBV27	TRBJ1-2	TGTGCCAGCAGTCCAAACAGGGATGGGGGCTACACCTTC	CASSPNRDGGYTF
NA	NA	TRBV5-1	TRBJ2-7	TGCGCCAGCAGCTTGGAGGGGGTGGTCTCCTACGAGCAGTACTTC	CASSLEGVVSYEQYF
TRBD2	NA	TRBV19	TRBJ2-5	TGTGCCAGTAGTATTGGCGCTAGCGGGACGCGGGAGACCCAGTACTTC	CASSIGASGTRETQYF
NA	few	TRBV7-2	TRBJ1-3	TGTGCCAGCAGCCTACAGGGTCCCCTCTCTGGAAACACCATATATTTT	CASSLQGPLSGNTIYF
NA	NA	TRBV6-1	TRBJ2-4	TGTGCCAGCATGGTCTTTGGGGACATAAAAAACATTCAGTACTTC	CASMVFGDIKNIQYF
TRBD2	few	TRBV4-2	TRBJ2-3	TGTGCCAGCAGCCGATCTAGCGGGGGGGATAGGCAAGATACGCAGTATTTT	CASSRSSGGDRQDTQYF
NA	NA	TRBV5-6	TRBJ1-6	TGTGCCAGCAGCTTGGCGAGCTCCTATAATTCACCCCTCCACTTT	CASSLASSYNSPLHF
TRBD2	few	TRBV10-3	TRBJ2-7	TGTGCCATCAGGTCCGGGACTAGCGGCTCCTACGAGCAGTACTTC	CAIRSGTSGSYEQYF
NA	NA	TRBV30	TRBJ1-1	TGTGCCTGGAAACCCCTAGGGAACACTGAAGCTTTCTTT	CAWKPLGNTEAFF
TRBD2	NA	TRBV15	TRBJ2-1	TGTGCCACCAGCAGAGACTGCGGGGGGGCCCCGTCCCTTTACAATGAGCAGTTCTTC	CATSRDCGGAPSLYNEQFF
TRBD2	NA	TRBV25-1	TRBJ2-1	TGTGCCGCAAGTATCCTAGGCGGAGCGGGGGGGGGCAATGAGCAGTTCTTC	CAASILGGAGGGNEQFF
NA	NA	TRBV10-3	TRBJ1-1	TGTGCCATCAGTGATACACAGAACACTGAAGCTTTCTTT	CAISDTQNTEAFF
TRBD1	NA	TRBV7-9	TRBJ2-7	TGTGCCAGCAGCTCTACGGACAGGAAAGCCTACGAGCAGTACTTC	CASSSTDRKAYEQYF
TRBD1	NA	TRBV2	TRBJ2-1	TGTGCCAGCGGGGGGGACAGGGGGAACTACAATGAGCAGTTCTTC	CASGGDRGNYNEQFF
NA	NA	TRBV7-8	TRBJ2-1	TGTGCCAGCAGCCCCCATCGCGCCCTCGGTACCAATGAGCAGTTCTTC	CASSPHRALGTNEQFF
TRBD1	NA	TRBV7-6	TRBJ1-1	TGTGCCAGCAGCCTAGGCACGGGACAGGGGAACACTGAAGCTTTCTTT	CASSLGTGQGNTEAFF
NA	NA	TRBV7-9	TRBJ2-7	TGTTCCAGCAGCTTGACAGGTTACGAGCAGTACTTC	CSSSLTGYEQYF
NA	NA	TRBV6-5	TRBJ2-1	TGTGCCAGCAGCCGAGGGCCGAGGGAGCAGTTCTTC	CASSRGPREQFF
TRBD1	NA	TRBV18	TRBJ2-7	TGTGCCAGCTCACCCCAGGGGGCGGTACCTTACGAGCAGTACTTC	CASSPQGAVPYEQYF
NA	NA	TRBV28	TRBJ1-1	TGTGCCAGCAGCAGACAGGAGAACACTGAAGCTTTCTTT	CASSRQENTEAFF
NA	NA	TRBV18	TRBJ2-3	TGTGCCAGCTCACCATTTGAGGTTTCAGATACGCAGTATTTT	CASSPFEVSDTQYF
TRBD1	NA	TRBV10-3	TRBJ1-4	TGTGCCATCAGTCCGGGACAGGGAAATGAAAAACTGTTTTTT	CAISPGQGNEKLFF
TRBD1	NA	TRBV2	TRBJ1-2	TGTGCCAGCAGGGGGACAGGCGAGGTTGGCTACACCTTC	CASRGTGEVGYTF
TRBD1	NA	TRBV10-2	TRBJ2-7	TGCGCCAGTTCTACCGGGACAGGGTGGCTCGAGCAGTACTTC	CASSTGTGWLEQYF
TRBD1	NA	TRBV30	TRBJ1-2	TGTGCCTGGGGGACAGCCGTGGCGAGTGGCTACACCTTC	CAWGTAVASGYTF
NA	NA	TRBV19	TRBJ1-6	TGTGCCAGTAGTATGGACAGTTCCTATAATTCACCCCTCCACTTT	CASSMDSSYNSPLHF
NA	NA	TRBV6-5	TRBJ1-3	TGTGCCAGCAGTGTAGGGGTCTCTGGAAACACCATATATTTT	CASSVGVSGNTIYF
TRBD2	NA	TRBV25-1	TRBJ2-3	TGTGCCAGCAGTGAATTTGCGGGAGTAGGGGATACGCAGTATTTT	CASSEFAGVGDTQYF
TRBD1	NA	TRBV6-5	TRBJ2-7	TGTGCCAGCAGTTACTCGGTACAGGGGACGTCCTACGAGCAGTACTTC	CASSYSVQGTSYEQYF
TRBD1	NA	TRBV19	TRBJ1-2	TGTGCCAGTAGTATCGGGACAGCTAACTATGGCTACACCTTC	CASSIGTANYGYTF
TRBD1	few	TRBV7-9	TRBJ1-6	TGTGCCAGCAGCCAGGGACAGGTTAATTCACCCCTCCACTTT	CASSQGQVNSPLHF
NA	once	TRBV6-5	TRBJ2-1	TGTGCCAGCAGTTACCGCCAGGGATATAACAATGAGCAGTTCTTC	CASSYRQGYNNEQFF
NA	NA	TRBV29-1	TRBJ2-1	TGCAGCGTTGAGGGCCATTTGGGGCGAGGTGATGAGGAGCAGTTCTTC	CSVEGHLGRGDEEQFF